These T cell receptor beta chains were read from a single sample in a study of T cell repertoires in cytomegalovirus infection. TCRdb fed the reads into MiXCR, producing one record per CDR3 protein. This table holds around 360,000 distinct CDR3 sequences, about 35% found once. Which antigens these TCRs recognize remains unknown. The sample in question was cultured PBMCs, obtained from culture after CMV antigen stimulation. The receptors shown here come from a human donor in good health (CMV status not recorded). Some clones in this sample may be carry-over from other donors' samples. Both conserved end residues are part of each CDR3. The order of the fields is D gene, clone size, V gene, J gene, CDR3 protein, CDR3 DNA. A D gene is named only where the DNA matches it firmly. Only part of the rows carry a size: once, few, many, or a class if the clone is expanded.

NA	few	TRBV12-3/TRBV12-4	TRBJ1-4	CASSLEALANEKLFF	TGTGCCAGCAGTTTAGAGGCCCTGGCTAATGAAAAACTGTTTTTT
NA	few	TRBV4-3	TRBJ1-6	CASSQSGTGLTPLHF	TGCGCCAGCAGCCAATCCGGGACCGGGTTGACACCCCTCCACTTT
NA	NA	TRBV18	TRBJ2-5	CASSPARGTKNQETQYF	TGTGCCAGCTCACCGGCTAGAGGTACTAAGAACCAAGAGACCCAGTACTTC
NA	few	TRBV7-9	TRBJ1-1	CASSPSRDPGDTEAFF	TGTGCCAGCAGCCCGTCCCGAGACCCTGGGGACACTGAAGCTTTCTTT
NA	NA	TRBV27	TRBJ2-7	CAAARGPSEQYF	TGTGCCGCTGCCCGAGGGCCTAGCGAGCAGTACTTC
TRBD1	many	TRBV7-9	TRBJ1-5	CASSSGGWAQPQHF	TGTGCCAGCAGCTCAGGGGGCTGGGCTCAGCCCCAGCATTTT
NA	few	TRBV11-1	TRBJ2-5	CASRLSAQETQYF	TGTGCCAGCAGACTTAGCGCACAGGAGACCCAGTACTTC
TRBD1	NA	TRBV6-2/TRBV6-3	TRBJ2-7	CASTIGTGSYEQYF	TGTGCCAGCACTATTGGGACAGGATCCTACGAGCAGTACTTC
TRBD2	NA	TRBV12-3/TRBV12-4	TRBJ2-7	CASRSPSASGTYEQYF	TGTGCCAGCAGATCCCCCTCGGCTAGCGGAACCTACGAGCAGTACTTC
NA	NA	TRBV24-1	TRBJ2-3	CATKKNSLGGLLISTDTQYF	TGTGCCACCAAGAAAAATAGCCTGGGGGGACTTTTAATCAGCACAGATACGCAGTATTTT
TRBD1	once	TRBV24-1	TRBJ1-2	CATSGDRNGYTF	TGTGCCACCAGTGGGGACAGGAACGGCTACACCTTC
TRBD2	NA	TRBV12-3/TRBV12-4	TRBJ2-5	CASSSVEREYRETQYF	TGTGCCAGCAGTTCGGTGGAGCGGGAGTACCGGGAGACCCAGTACTTC
TRBD1	few	TRBV6-2/TRBV6-3	TRBJ2-1	CASIQGQGYYNEQFF	TGTGCCAGCATCCAAGGACAGGGGTACTACAATGAGCAGTTCTTC
TRBD1	few	TRBV4-2	TRBJ1-5	CASSPTGMQPQHF	TGTGCCAGCAGCCCGACAGGGATGCAGCCCCAGCATTTT
NA	NA	TRBV10-3	TRBJ1-1	CAISESSLRDTEAFF	TGTGCCATCAGTGAGTCCAGCTTGCGGGACACTGAAGCTTTCTTT
NA	NA	TRBV19	TRBJ1-5	CASSIGAAPRDQPQHF	TGTGCCAGTAGTATAGGGGCAGCCCCACGGGATCAGCCCCAGCATTTT
NA	NA	TRBV7-2	TRBJ1-2	CASSDWTGSGGYTF	TGTGCCAGCAGCGACTGGACGGGATCAGGTGGCTACACCTTC
NA	NA	TRBV6-2/TRBV6-3	TRBJ2-3	CASSYEGNTDTQYF	TGTGCCAGCAGTTACGAAGGGAATACAGATACGCAGTATTTT
TRBD1	NA	TRBV7-2	TRBJ2-4	CASSLGPPTGVLNIQYF	TGTGCCAGCAGCTTAGGCCCCCCTACAGGGGTATTAAACATTCAGTACTTC
NA	few	TRBV7-9	TRBJ1-1	CASSPGRANTEAFF	TGTGCCAGCAGCCCGGGACGGGCGAACACTGAAGCTTTCTTT
NA	few	TRBV5-6	TRBJ2-4	CASSLFPGTSRDIQYF	TGTGCCAGCAGCTTGTTTCCCGGGACATCCCGCGACATTCAGTACTTC
TRBD1	few	TRBV19	TRBJ2-4	CASSLPGQGNNIQYF	TGTGCCAGTAGTTTACCGGGACAGGGTAACAACATTCAGTACTTC
NA	many	TRBV6-2/TRBV6-3	TRBJ2-2	CASSSRTANTGELFF	TGTGCCAGCAGTTCCAGGACCGCGAACACCGGGGAGCTGTTTTTT
TRBD2	NA	TRBV12-3/TRBV12-4	TRBJ2-1	CASRPLSGSDEQFF	TGTGCCAGCAGGCCCCTCAGCGGGAGCGATGAGCAGTTCTTC
NA	few	TRBV7-8	TRBJ2-2	CASSLDIRPASTGELFF	TGTGCCAGCAGCTTAGATATAAGGCCAGCAAGCACCGGGGAGCTGTTTTTT
NA	once	TRBV7-3	TRBJ1-4	CASSLQGSGEKLFF	TGTGCCAGCAGCTTACAGGGTTCCGGCGAAAAACTGTTTTTT
TRBD1	few	TRBV2	TRBJ2-1	CASSEGGDRGFNEQFF	TGTGCCAGCAGTGAGGGAGGGGACAGGGGTTTCAATGAGCAGTTCTTC
TRBD1	NA	TRBV7-9	TRBJ2-1	CASSQTGVEERGGEQFF	TGTGCCAGCAGCCAGACAGGGGTCGAGGAGAGAGGTGGTGAGCAGTTCTTC
NA	NA	TRBV6-2/TRBV6-3	TRBJ2-5	CASSLGQPETQYF	TGTGCCAGCAGCCTGGGACAACCAGAGACCCAGTACTTC
NA	few	TRBV7-2	TRBJ1-2	CASSLPLTDNYGYTF	TGTGCCAGCAGCTTACCATTGACGGATAACTATGGCTACACCTTC
TRBD1	few	TRBV7-2	TRBJ2-1	CASSLVGQGGHEQFF	TGTGCCAGCAGCTTAGTCGGACAGGGGGGCCATGAGCAGTTCTTC
NA	NA	TRBV12-3/TRBV12-4	TRBJ1-1	CASGSEMNTEAFF	TGTGCCAGCGGAAGTGAGATGAACACTGAAGCTTTCTTT
NA	few	TRBV12-3/TRBV12-4	TRBJ1-1	CASSFGGPNTEAFF	TGTGCCAGCAGTTTTGGAGGTCCGAACACTGAAGCTTTCTTT
NA	NA	TRBV6-1	TRBJ1-2	CASKEAQGYGYTF	TGTGCCAGCAAAGAGGCGCAGGGCTATGGCTACACCTTC
NA	NA	TRBV15	TRBJ2-1	CATSPKGGNPYNEQFF	TGTGCCACCAGCCCCAAAGGTGGGAACCCCTACAATGAGCAGTTCTTC
NA	NA	TRBV6-2/TRBV6-3	TRBJ2-2	CASSYPLGGTSGELFF	TGTGCCAGCAGTTACCCACTGGGGGGAACATCCGGGGAGCTGTTTTTT
NA	NA	TRBV15	TRBJ1-6	CATSRDRGRNSPLHF	TGTGCCACCAGCAGAGATCGGGGGAGGAATTCACCCCTCCACTTT
NA	few	TRBV7-9	TRBJ2-5	CASSLGSETQYF	TGTGCCAGCAGCTTAGGGTCCGAGACCCAGTACTTC
TRBD1	few	TRBV6-2/TRBV6-3	TRBJ1-5	CASSIQGVSQPQHF	TGTGCCAGCTCAATACAGGGGGTAAGTCAGCCCCAGCATTTT
NA	NA	TRBV27	TRBJ2-7	CASSFQLTYEQYF	TGTGCCAGCAGTTTCCAGCTCACCTACGAGCAGTACTTC
TRBD1	NA	TRBV19	TRBJ1-4	CASTPDRGRSGEKLFF	TGTGCCAGTACCCCGGACAGGGGGCGTTCAGGGGAAAAACTGTTTTTT
TRBD1	many	TRBV7-2	TRBJ1-5	CASSFMTGRNQPQHF	TGTGCCAGCAGCTTTATGACAGGGCGCAATCAGCCCCAGCATTTT
NA	NA	TRBV6-5	TRBJ2-1	CASREGNEQFF	TGTGCCAGCAGGGAGGGAAATGAGCAGTTCTTC
TRBD1	few	TRBV7-2	TRBJ2-4	CASSLEGAAKNIQYF	TGTGCCAGCAGCTTAGAGGGGGCGGCCAAAAACATTCAGTACTTC
NA	NA	TRBV7-2	TRBJ2-2	CASSLQGLPNTGELFF	TGTGCCAGCAGCTTACAAGGGCTCCCGAACACCGGGGAGCTGTTTTTT
TRBD1	NA	TRBV7-9	TRBJ2-7	CASSGQGGEQYF	TGTGCCAGCAGCGGACAGGGGGGCGAGCAGTACTTC
TRBD2	NA	TRBV28	TRBJ2-2	CASSLLGRAGELFF	TGTGCCAGCAGTTTACTAGGGAGGGCCGGGGAGCTGTTTTTT